The source of this T cell receptor beta chain is a study of shared clonotypes between healthy human individuals. Study summary: Donor composition was two women and three men, aged 18 to 49.

Germline trimming cut 0 bases from V and 6 bases from J; bases unmatched to any gene: 13. CDR1 and CDR2 (germline): LNHNV, YYDKDF (reference sequence). The CDR3 runs 18 residues. Some clones are missing from TCRdb's copy, which holds only in-frame ones; the method was immunoSEQ multiplex PCR. The sample has over a million clones, 70% to 80% seen once. There were only Caucasian adults among the donors, and all lived in Nashville, Tennessee. The sequenced material came from memory CD4+ T cells from PBMCs. As to subset: CD45RA-negative fraction. This TCR was recovered from a man aged 18 to 29 in good health. Some clones in this sample may be carry-over from other donors' samples. V and J are TRBV15 and TRBJ2-1, with 8 nucleotides matching TRBD2. The CDR3 spells CATSRDYGGLGTGNEQFF. CDR3 DNA sequence: TGTGCCACCAGCAGAGATTATGGGGGACTAGGGACCGGCAATGAGCAGTTCTTC. Full variable domain (outside the CDR3, taken from reference TRBV15 and TRBJ2-1): DAMVIQNPRYQVTQFGKPVTLSCSQTLNHNVMYWYQQKSSQAPKLLFHYYDKDFNNEADTPDNFQSRRPNTSFCFLDIRSPGLGDTAMYLCATSRDYGGLGTGNEQFFGPGTRLTVL.